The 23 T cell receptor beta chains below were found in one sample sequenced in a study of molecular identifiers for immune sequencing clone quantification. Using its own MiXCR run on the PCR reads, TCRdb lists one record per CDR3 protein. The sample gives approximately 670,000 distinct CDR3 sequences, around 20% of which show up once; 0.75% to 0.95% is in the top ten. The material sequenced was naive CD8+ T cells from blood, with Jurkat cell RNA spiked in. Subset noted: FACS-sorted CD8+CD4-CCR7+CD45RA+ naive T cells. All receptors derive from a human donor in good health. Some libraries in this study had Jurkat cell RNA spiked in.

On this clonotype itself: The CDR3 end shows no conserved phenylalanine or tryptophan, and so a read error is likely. The chain's CDR3 is CASSIRVTGMNTEAFL. The CDR3 nucleotides read TGCGCCAGCAGCATCAGAGTGACAGGGATGAACACTGAAGCTTTCCTT. The rearrangement links TRBV4-1 to TRBJ1-1; 7 bases agree with TRBD1. Germline V lookup: CDR1 MGHRA, CDR2 YSYEKL. V was clipped by 5 bases and J by 0 bases; unmatched bases: 9. The CDR3 has 16 residues.

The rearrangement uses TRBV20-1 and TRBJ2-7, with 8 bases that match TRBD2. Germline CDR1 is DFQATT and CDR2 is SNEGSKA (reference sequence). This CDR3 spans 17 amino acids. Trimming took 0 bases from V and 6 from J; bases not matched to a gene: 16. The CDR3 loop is CSARDPREGLISAEQYF. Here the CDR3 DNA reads TGCAGTGCTAGAGATCCTCGGGAGGGCCTTATAAGCGCCGAGCAGTACTTC.

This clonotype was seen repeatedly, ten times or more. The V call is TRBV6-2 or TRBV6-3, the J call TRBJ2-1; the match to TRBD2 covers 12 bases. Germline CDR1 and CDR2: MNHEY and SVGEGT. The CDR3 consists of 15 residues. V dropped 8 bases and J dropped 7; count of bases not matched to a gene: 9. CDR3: CASSLAGGPRNEQFF. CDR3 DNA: TGTGCCAGCTCGCTAGCGGGGGGGCCCCGGAATGAGCAGTTCTTC.

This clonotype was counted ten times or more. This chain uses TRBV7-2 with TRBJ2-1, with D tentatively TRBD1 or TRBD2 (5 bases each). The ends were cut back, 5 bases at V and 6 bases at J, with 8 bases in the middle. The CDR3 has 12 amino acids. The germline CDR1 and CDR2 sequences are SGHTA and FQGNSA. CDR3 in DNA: TGTGCCAGCAGCGGGACGGGCAATGAGCAGTTCTTC. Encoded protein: CASSGTGNEQFF. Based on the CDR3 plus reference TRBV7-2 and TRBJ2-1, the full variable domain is GAGVSQSPSNKVTEKGKDVELRCDPISGHTALYWYRQSLGQGLEFLIYFQGNSAPDKSGLPSDRFSAERTGGSVSTLTIQRTQQEDSAVYLCASSGTGNEQFFGPGTRLTVL.

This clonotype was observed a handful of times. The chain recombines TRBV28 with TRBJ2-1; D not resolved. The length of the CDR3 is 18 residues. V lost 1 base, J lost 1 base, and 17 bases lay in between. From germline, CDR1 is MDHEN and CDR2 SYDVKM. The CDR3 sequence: CASSLSEVKALSYNEQFF. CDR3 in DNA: TGTGCCAGCAGTTTATCTGAGGTGAAGGCCCTTTCCTACAATGAGCAGTTCTTC.

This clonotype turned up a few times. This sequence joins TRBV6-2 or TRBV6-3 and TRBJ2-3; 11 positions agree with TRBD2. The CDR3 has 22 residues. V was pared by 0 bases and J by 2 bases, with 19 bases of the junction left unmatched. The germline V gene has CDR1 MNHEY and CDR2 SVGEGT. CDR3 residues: CASSYSPSGRIFENHDTDTQYF. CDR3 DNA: TGTGCCAGCAGTTACTCGCCTAGCGGGAGGATATTTGAGAATCACGACACAGATACGCAGTATTTT.

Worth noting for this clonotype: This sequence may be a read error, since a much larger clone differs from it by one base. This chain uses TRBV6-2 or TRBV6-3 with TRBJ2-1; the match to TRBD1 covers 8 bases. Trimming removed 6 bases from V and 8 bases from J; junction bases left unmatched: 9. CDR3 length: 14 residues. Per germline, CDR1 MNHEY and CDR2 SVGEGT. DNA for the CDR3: TGTGCCAGCAGACAGCTACCAGGGGGCGATGAGCAGTTCTTC. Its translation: CASRQLPGGDEQFF.

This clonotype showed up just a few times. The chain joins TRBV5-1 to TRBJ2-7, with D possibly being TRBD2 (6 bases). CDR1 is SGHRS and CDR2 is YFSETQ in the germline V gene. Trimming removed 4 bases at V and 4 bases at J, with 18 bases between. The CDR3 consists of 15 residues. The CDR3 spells CASSLGWGEQYEQYF. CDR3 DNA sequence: TGCGCCAGCAGCCTTGGATGGGGGGAACAGTACGAGCAGTACTTC.

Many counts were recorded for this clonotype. The DNA of the CDR3 is TGTGCCAGCAGTTTAAGTTGGGGGCGCGACTATGGCTACACCTTC. Protein product: CASSLSWGRDYGYTF. The J gene is TRBJ1-2, the V gene TRBV12-3 or TRBV12-4; tentative D call: TRBD1 (6 bases). The V end lost 2 bases, the J end lost 3 bases, and 13 bases lay between the germline ends. The CDR3 consists of 15 residues.

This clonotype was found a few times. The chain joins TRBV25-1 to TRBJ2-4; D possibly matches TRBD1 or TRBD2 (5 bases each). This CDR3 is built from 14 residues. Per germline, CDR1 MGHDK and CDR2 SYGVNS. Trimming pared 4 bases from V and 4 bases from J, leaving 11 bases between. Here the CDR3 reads CASSAPGPKNIQYF. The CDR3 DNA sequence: TGTGCCAGCAGTGCCCCGGGACCGAAAAACATTCAGTACTTC.

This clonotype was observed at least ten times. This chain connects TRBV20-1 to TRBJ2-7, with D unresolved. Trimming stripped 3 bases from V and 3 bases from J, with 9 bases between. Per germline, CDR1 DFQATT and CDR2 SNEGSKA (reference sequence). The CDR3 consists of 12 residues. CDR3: CSASGHNYEQYF. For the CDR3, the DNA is TGCAGTGCTAGTGGGCATAACTACGAGCAGTACTTC.

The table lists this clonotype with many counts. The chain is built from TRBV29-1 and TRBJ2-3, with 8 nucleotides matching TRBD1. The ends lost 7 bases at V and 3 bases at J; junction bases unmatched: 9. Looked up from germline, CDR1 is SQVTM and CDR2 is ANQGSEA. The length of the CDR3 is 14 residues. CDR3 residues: CSAETGQGTDTQYF. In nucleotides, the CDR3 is TGCAGCGCCGAAACCGGACAGGGAACAGATACGCAGTATTTT.

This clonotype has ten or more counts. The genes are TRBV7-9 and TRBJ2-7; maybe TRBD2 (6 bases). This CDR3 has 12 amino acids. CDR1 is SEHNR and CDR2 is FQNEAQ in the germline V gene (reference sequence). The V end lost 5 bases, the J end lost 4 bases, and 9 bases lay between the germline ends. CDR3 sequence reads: CASSLRGYEQYF. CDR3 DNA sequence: TGTGCCAGCAGCCTACGGGGGTACGAGCAGTACTTC. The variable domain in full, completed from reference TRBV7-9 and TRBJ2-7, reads DTGVSQNPRHKITKRGQNVTFRCDPISEHNRLYWYRQTLGQGPEFLTYFQNEAQLEKSRLLSDRFSAERPKGSFSTLEIQRTEQGDSAMYLCASSLRGYEQYFGPGTRLTVT.

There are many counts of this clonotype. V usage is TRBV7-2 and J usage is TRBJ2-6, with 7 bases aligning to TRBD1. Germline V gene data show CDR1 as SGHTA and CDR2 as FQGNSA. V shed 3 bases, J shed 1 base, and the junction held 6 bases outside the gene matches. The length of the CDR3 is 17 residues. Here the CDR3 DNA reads TGTGCCAGCAGCTTTGGGACAGTACCGTCTGGGGCCAACGTCCTGACTTTC. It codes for CASSFGTVPSGANVLTF.

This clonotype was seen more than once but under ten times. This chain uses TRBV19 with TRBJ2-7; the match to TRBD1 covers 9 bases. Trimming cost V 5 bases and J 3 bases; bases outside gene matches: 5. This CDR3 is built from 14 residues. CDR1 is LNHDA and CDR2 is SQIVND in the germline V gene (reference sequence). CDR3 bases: TGTGCCAGTAGTGTACAGGGGGCGCGCTACGAGCAGTACTTC. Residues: CASSVQGARYEQYF.

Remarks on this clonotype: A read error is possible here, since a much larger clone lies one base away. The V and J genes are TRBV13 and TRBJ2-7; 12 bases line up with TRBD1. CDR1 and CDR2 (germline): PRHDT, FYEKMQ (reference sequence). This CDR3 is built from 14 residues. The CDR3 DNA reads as TGTGCCAGCAGCGGGGGACAGGGGGCGTACGAGCAGTGCTTC. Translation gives CASSGGQGAYEQCF.

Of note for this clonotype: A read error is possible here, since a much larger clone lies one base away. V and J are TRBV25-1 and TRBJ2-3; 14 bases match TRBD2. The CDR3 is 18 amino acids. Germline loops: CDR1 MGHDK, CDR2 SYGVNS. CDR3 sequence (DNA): TGTGCCAGCAGTGGCCTCCGGACTAGCGGGAGGACGACAGATATGCAGTATTTT. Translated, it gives CASSGLRTSGRTTDMQYF. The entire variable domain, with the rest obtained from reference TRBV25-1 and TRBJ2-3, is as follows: EADIYQTPRYLVIGTGKKITLECSQTMGHDKMYWYQQDPGMELHLIHYSYGVNSTEKGDLSSESTVSRIRTEHFPLTLESARPSHTSQYLCASSGLRTSGRTTDMQYFGPGTRLTVL.

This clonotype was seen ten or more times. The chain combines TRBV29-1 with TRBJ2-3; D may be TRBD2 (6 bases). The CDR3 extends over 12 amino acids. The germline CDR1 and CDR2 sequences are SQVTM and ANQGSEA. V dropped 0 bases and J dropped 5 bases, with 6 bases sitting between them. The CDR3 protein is CSVEDGGDTQYF. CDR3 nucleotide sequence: TGCAGCGTTGAAGACGGGGGAGATACGCAGTATTTT.

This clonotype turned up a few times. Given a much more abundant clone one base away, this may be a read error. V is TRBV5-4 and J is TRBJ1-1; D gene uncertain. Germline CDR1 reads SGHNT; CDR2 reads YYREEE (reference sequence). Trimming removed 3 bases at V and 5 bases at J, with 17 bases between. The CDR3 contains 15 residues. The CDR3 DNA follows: TGTGCCAGCAGCTCGGATCAGTCTTTCCTAACTGAAGCTTTCTTT. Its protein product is CASSSDQSFLTEAFF.

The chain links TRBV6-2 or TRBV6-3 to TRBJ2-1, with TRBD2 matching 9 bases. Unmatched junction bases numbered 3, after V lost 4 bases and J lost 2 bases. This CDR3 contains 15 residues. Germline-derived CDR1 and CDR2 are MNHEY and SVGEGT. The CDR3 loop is CASSLAGDTYNEQFF. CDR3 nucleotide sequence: TGTGCCAGCAGTTTAGCGGGAGATACCTACAATGAGCAGTTCTTC.

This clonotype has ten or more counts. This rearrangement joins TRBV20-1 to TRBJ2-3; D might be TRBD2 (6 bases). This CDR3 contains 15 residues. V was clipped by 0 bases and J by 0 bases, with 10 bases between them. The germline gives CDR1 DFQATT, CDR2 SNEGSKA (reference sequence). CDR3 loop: CSARDGSGSTDTQYF. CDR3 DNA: TGCAGTGCTAGAGATGGTAGCGGCAGCACAGATACGCAGTATTTT.

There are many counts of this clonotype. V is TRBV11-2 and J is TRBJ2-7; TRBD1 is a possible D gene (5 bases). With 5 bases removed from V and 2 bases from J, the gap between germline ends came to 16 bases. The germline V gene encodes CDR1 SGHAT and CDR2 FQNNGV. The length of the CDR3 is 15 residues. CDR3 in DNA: TGTGCCAGCAGCCAGGGCAGCTCACCGACCTACGAGCAGTACTTC. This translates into CASSQGSSPTYEQYF. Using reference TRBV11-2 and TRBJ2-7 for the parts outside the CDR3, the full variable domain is EAGVAQSPRYKIIEKRQSVAFWCNPISGHATLYWYQQILGQGPKLLIQFQNNGVVDDSQLPKDRFSAERLKGVDSTLKIQPAKLEDSAVYLCASSQGSSPTYEQYFGPGTRLTVT.

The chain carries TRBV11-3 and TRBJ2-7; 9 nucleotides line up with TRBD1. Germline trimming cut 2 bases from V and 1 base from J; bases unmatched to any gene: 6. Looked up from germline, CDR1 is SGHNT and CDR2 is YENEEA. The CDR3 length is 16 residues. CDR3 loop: CASSLSGTGKSYEQYF. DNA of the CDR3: TGTGCCAGCAGCTTAAGTGGGACAGGGAAATCCTACGAGCAGTACTTC.